This is a list of T cell receptor beta chains from one sample in a study of cytomegalovirus exposure and HLA in healthy donors. Sequenced by immunoSEQ multiplex PCR; TCRdb stores in-frame clones only, minus some. The sample lists about 170,000 clones; approximately 72% were seen once. Sequenced sample: PBMCs. The receptors were gathered from a human donor in good health. CDR3s include the opening cysteine and the closing phenylalanine or tryptophan. The D gene is left open where the match is weak. The size field is filled for only some rows; it gives once, few, many or a size class.

v_call	d_call	clone_size	j_call	cdr3_nt	cdr3_aa
TRBV6-5	TRBD1	few	TRBJ1-2	TGTGCCAGCAGTTACGACAGGGGCGAGGGCTACACCTTC	CASSYDRGEGYTF
TRBV10-2	-	-	TRBJ1-1	TGCGCCAGCAGTGAGCTACGTATGAACACTGAAGCTTTCTTT	CASSELRMNTEAFF
TRBV30	-	-	TRBJ1-2	TGTGCCTGGAGTCTCAGGCCCTATGGCTACACCTTC	CAWSLRPYGYTF
TRBV7-8	TRBD2	-	TRBJ2-7	TGTGCCAGCAGCGCCCGACTAGCGGGGGGGGGCGAGCAGTACTTC	CASSARLAGGGEQYF
TRBV5-1	TRBD1	-	TRBJ1-1	TGCGCCAGCAGCTTGGGGGGGACAGGGGTGAACACTGAAGCTTTCTTT	CASSLGGTGVNTEAFF
TRBV14	-	-	TRBJ2-3	TGTGCCAGCAGCCAAGCGGAGGGGCTCCGCACAGATACGCAGTATTTT	CASSQAEGLRTDTQYF
TRBV4-1	-	-	TRBJ2-2	TGCGCCAGCAGCCCGGACACCGGGGAGCTGTTTTTT	CASSPDTGELFF
TRBV7-9	-	-	TRBJ1-1	TGTGCCAGCAGCTCACCCGGGTCGCGCCAAGCTTTCTTT	CASSSPGSRQAFF
TRBV7-9	-	-	TRBJ1-2	TGTGCCAGCAGCGCAATAAACGGGAGCTATGGCTACACCTTC	CASSAINGSYGYTF
TRBV4-1	TRBD1	few	TRBJ1-5	TGCGCCAGCAGCCCATCCGGGACAGGGCGGAACCAGCCCCAGCATTTT	CASSPSGTGRNQPQHF
TRBV4-3	-	-	TRBJ1-2	TGCGCCAGCAGCCAAGATTGGAAATACAGCAACCTTATCTCCTATGGCTACACCTTC	CASSQDWKYSNLISYGYTF
TRBV9	-	-	TRBJ2-3	TGTGCCAGCAGCGTAGATCAGGAGGGGTGGCAGTATTTT	CASSVDQEGWQYF
TRBV7-2	-	-	TRBJ2-5	TGTGCCAGCAGCTTAGGGTATGAGGGAGAGACCCAGTACTTC	CASSLGYEGETQYF
TRBV5-6	TRBD1	once	TRBJ1-1	TGTGCCAGCAGCCCTGGGACAGGGCGCGAAGCTTTCTTT	CASSPGTGREAFF
TRBV5-1	TRBD2	-	TRBJ2-7	TGCGCCAGCAGCTCGGGACTAGCGGGGCCCTACGAGCAGTACTTC	CASSSGLAGPYEQYF
TRBV7-2	-	once	TRBJ1-1	TGTGCCAGCAGCCCTTCGACAGCGATGAACACTGAAGCTTTCTTT	CASSPSTAMNTEAFF
TRBV6-1	-	-	TRBJ1-2	TGTGCCAGCACACTCAACTATGGCTACACCTTC	CASTLNYGYTF
TRBV2	TRBD2	once	TRBJ2-1	TGTGCCAGCACCGCGGCGGGGGTCTCCTACAATGAGCAGTTCTTC	CASTAAGVSYNEQFF
TRBV7-6	TRBD2	-	TRBJ2-3	TGTGCCAGCAGCGCCCGTGTTAGCGGGGGCGGTCAAGATACGCAGTATTTT	CASSARVSGGGQDTQYF
TRBV7-9	TRBD1	-	TRBJ2-7	TGTGCCAGCAGCGGACAGGGAGTATACGAGCAGTACTTC	CASSGQGVYEQYF
TRBV4-3	TRBD1	-	TRBJ2-2	TGCGCCAGCAGCTCTCGGACAGGGGCGAACACCGGGGAGCTGTTTTTT	CASSSRTGANTGELFF
TRBV18	TRBD1	-	TRBJ2-7	TGTGCCAGCTCACCCGGGACAGGGTCCCTCGAGCAGTACTTC	CASSPGTGSLEQYF
TRBV9	-	-	TRBJ1-1	TGTGCCAGCAGCGCACATACAGGCACTGAAGCTTTCTTT	CASSAHTGTEAFF
TRBV10-3	-	-	TRBJ2-3	TGTGCCATCAGTGAGTCCCAGGGAACAAGCACAGATACGCAGTATTTT	CAISESQGTSTDTQYF
TRBV4-3	-	-	TRBJ1-4	TGCGCCAGCAGCCAAGATTTAGGGGGGGGTGTTGAAAAACTGTTTTTT	CASSQDLGGGVEKLFF
TRBV7-9	-	-	TRBJ2-2	TGTGCCAGCAGCTACAAGACAGGTCCAACGAACACCGGGGAGCTGTTTTTT	CASSYKTGPTNTGELFF